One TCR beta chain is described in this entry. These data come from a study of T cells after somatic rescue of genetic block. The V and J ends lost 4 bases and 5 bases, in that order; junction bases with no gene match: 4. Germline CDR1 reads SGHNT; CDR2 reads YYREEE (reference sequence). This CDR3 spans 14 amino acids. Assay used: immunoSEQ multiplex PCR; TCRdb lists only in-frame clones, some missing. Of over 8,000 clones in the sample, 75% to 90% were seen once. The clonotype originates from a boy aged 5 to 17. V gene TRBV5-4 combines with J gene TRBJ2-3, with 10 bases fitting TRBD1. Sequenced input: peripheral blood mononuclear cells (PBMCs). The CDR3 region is CASSPDRGRDTQYF. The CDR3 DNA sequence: TGTGCCAGCAGCCCCGACAGGGGGCGAGATACGCAGTATTTT. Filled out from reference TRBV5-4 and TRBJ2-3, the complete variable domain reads ETGVTQSPTHLIKTRGQQVTLRCSSQSGHNTVSWYQQALGQGPQFIFQYYREEENGRGNFPPRFSGLQFPNYSSELNVNALELDDSALYLCASSPDRGRDTQYFGPGTRLTVL.